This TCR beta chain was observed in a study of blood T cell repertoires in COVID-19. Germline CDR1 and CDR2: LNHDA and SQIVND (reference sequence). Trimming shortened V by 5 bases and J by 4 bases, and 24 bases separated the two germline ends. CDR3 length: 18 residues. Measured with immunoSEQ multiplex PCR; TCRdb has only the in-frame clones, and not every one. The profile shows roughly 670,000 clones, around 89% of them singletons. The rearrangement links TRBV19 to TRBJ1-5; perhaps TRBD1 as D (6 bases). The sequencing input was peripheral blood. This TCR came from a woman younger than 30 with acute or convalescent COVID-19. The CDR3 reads CASSAPPGHSSGNQPQHF. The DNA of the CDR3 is TGTGCCAGTAGTGCCCCTCCGGGACACTCATCTGGGAATCAGCCCCAGCATTTT.